This T cell receptor (beta chain) was sequenced in a study of OX40 agonist ivuxolimab in advanced cancers. Repertoires were generated with immunoSEQ multiplex PCR, while TCRdb's copy carries only in-frame clones and drops some. The sample carries 70,000 to 85,000 clones, 88% recorded once. Germline V gene lookup returns CDR1 SGHVS and CDR2 FQNEAQ. This CDR3 region has 15 residues. V lost 5 bases, J lost 6 bases, and 13 bases stayed unmatched. This sample comprised CD4+ or CD8+ T cells sorted from blood, obtained in a trial of the OX40 agonist ivuxolimab. This sequence was found in an adult with an advanced solid tumor such as melanoma, head and neck, liver or kidney cancer. The genes are TRBV7-8 and TRBJ2-7; 7 positions match TRBD1. CDR3 in DNA: TGTGCCAGCAGCCCCTGGACAGGCTTAGGAGGCGAGCAGTACTTC. Translated: CASSPWTGLGGEQYF.